This TCR beta chain was recorded in a study of Ad26.COV2.S vaccination and SARS-CoV-2 variants. TCRdb's copy holds only in-frame clones and misses some; the assay was immunoSEQ multiplex PCR. The repertoire holds 430,000 or so clones, with approximately 92% as singletons. Study conclusions and caveats: Breadth measured for non-spike TCRs was similar across vaccine and placebo recipients.

In regard to this clone: The antigen is undetermined.

V lost 4 bases and J 2 bases, leaving 9 bases between the germline ends. This CDR3 is built from 13 residues. Per germline, CDR1 SGHRS and CDR2 YFSETQ. Sample treatment: around 19 received Ad26.COV2.S at low or high dose, single or two shots; about 5 received placebo; per-sample allocation not given. The samples date from day 63 after the first vaccine or placebo injection. This sample comprised peripheral blood, obtained in a trial of Ad26.COV2.S vaccine versus placebo. The rearrangement links TRBV5-1 to TRBJ1-1; D remains ambiguous. This clonotype was obtained from a person between 18 and 65 years old who received the Ad26.COV2.S COVID-19 vaccine or a placebo. CDR3: CASSQQFNTEAFF. For the CDR3, the DNA is TGCGCCAGCAGCCAACAATTTAACACTGAAGCTTTCTTT.